These T cell receptor beta chains were read from a single sample in a study of Siglec-9 on CD8 T cells in melanoma. Clones were read by immunoSEQ multiplex PCR, and TCRdb kept only the in-frame ones, dropping some. The profile shows tens of thousands of clones, 75% to 85% of them singletons. The sequencing input was Siglec-9- CD8+ T cells sorted from blood. The receptor set was obtained from a human donor in good health. CDR3s include the opening cysteine and the closing phenylalanine or tryptophan. Each record gives: J gene, V gene, CDR3 protein.

TRBJ2-2 TRBV7-2 CASSSGTSGRVSDTGELFF
TRBJ2-1 TRBV19 CASSNFTGGIDEQFF
TRBJ1-3 TRBV7-8 CASSPRGGTSGNTIYF
TRBJ1-5 TRBV10-2 CASSALVASNQPQHF
TRBJ2-7 TRBV5-1 CASSLSGAGAYEQYF
TRBJ2-1 TRBV27 CASSTLDSYNEQFF
TRBJ1-2 TRBV12-5 CASGPERNYGYTF
TRBJ2-7 TRBV4-1 CASSQAWGGYEQYF
TRBJ2-2 TRBV19 CASSIVLGGGPTGELFF
TRBJ2-3 TRBV2 CASRFGSTDTQYF
TRBJ2-3 TRBV5-8 CASTPNLRLAGDGGTQYF
TRBJ1-1 TRBV13 CASSLVVRTGNLNTEAFF
TRBJ2-5 TRBV7-9 CASGDGDGETQYF
TRBJ2-3 TRBV4-2 CASSQLIDTQYF